Listed below are T cell receptor beta chains from one sample, sequenced in a study of cytomegalovirus exposure and HLA in healthy donors. The assay was immunoSEQ multiplex PCR, and TCRdb's table has in-frame clones only and misses some. Altogether about 250,000 clones are present, roughly 85% being singletons, with the ten largest covering 0.2% to 0.25%. The sequencing input was PBMCs. The receptors derive from a girl aged 2 to 10 in good health and CMV-seronegative. Both conserved end residues are part of each CDR3. D genes are given only for firm matches. Size is omitted from some rows. Given values are once, few, many or a class for expanded clones.

V	size	J	D	CDR3	DNA
TRBV10-3	.	TRBJ1-5	TRBD1	CATNDRGQSNQPQHF	TGTGCCACCAACGACAGGGGGCAAAGCAATCAGCCCCAGCATTTT
TRBV27	.	TRBJ2-2	.	CASSLSARGSTGELFF	TGTGCCAGCAGTTTGTCCGCCCGGGGTAGCACCGGGGAGCTGTTTTTT
TRBV18	.	TRBJ1-5	TRBD1	CASSPQTGEQPQHF	TGTGCCAGCTCACCACAGACAGGGGAACAGCCCCAGCATTTT
TRBV19	.	TRBJ1-6	TRBD1	CASSGAHRGNSPLHF	TGTGCTAGTAGTGGAGCCCACAGGGGTAATTCACCCCTCCACTTT
TRBV7-2	.	TRBJ2-2	.	CASSSPRGSGDTGELFF	TGTGCCAGCAGCTCCCCCCGCGGATCGGGGGACACCGGGGAGCTGTTTTTT
TRBV6-5	.	TRBJ2-1	TRBD1	CASSRTGAYNEQFF	TGTGCCAGCAGTCGGACAGGGGCCTACAATGAGCAGTTCTTC
TRBV6-5	.	TRBJ2-1	.	CASSYSASRPNNEQFF	TGTGCCAGCAGTTACTCAGCTAGCAGACCTAACAATGAGCAGTTCTTC
TRBV27	.	TRBJ1-1	.	CASRWGREGNTEAFF	TGTGCCAGCCGATGGGGTCGGGAGGGGAACACTGAAGCTTTCTTT
TRBV6-1	.	TRBJ2-1	TRBD2	CASRRGDSYNEQFF	TGTGCCAGCCGGCGGGGGGATTCCTACAATGAGCAGTTCTTC
TRBV6-6	.	TRBJ2-3	.	CASSYEKLTDTQYF	TGTGCCAGCAGTTATGAGAAGTTGACAGATACGCAGTATTTT
TRBV6-6	few	TRBJ2-1	TRBD2	CATGTSGTGEQFF	TGTGCCACCGGGACTAGCGGGACCGGTGAGCAGTTCTTC
TRBV9	.	TRBJ2-3	TRBD2	CASSSSRGSGVSTDTQYF	TGTGCCAGCAGCTCTAGCAGGGGTAGCGGGGTGAGCACAGATACGCAGTATTTT
TRBV7-9	.	TRBJ2-2	TRBD2	CASSFSGGLTGELFF	TGTGCCAGCAGCTTTAGCGGGGGACTCACCGGGGAGCTGTTTTTT
TRBV11-2	once	TRBJ2-7	.	CASSLGPYLRGSYEQYF	TGTGCCAGCAGCTTAGGCCCCTATCTTCGGGGGTCCTACGAGCAGTACTTC
TRBV18	.	TRBJ2-3	.	CASSPPPGRDTDTQYF	TGTGCCAGCTCACCACCGCCGGGGCGGGACACAGATACGCAGTATTTT
TRBV2	.	TRBJ2-3	.	CASRPMAGFTDTQYF	TGTGCCAGCAGGCCCATGGCGGGATTCACAGATACGCAGTATTTT
TRBV9	.	TRBJ1-1	.	CASSVGVVHTEAFF	TGTGCCAGCAGCGTAGGCGTGGTCCACACTGAAGCTTTCTTT
TRBV4-1	.	TRBJ2-7	.	CASSQGAGYYEQYF	TGCGCCAGCAGCCAAGGAGCCGGATACTACGAGCAGTACTTC
TRBV5-1	.	TRBJ2-1	.	CASSPATWTEYNEQFF	TGCGCCAGCAGCCCCGCGACCTGGACAGAATACAATGAGCAGTTCTTC
TRBV25-1	.	TRBJ1-2	.	CASSQAPYGYTF	TGTGCCAGCAGCCAGGCTCCCTATGGCTACACCTTC
TRBV6-5	.	TRBJ2-7	.	CASSYSRRQGIYEQYF	TGTGCCAGCAGTTACTCGAGGCGTCAGGGGATATACGAGCAGTACTTC
TRBV2	.	TRBJ2-2	TRBD2	CASRRTSRQINTGELFF	TGTGCCAGCAGAAGGACTAGCCGACAAATTAACACCGGGGAGCTGTTTTTT
TRBV19	.	TRBJ2-3	TRBD2	CASSRWGLAGGTDTQYF	TGTGCCAGTAGTAGGTGGGGCCTAGCGGGAGGCACAGATACGCAGTATTTT
TRBV19	.	TRBJ1-4	TRBD1	CASSFRDSYEKLFF	TGTGCCAGTAGTTTCCGGGACAGCTATGAAAAACTGTTTTTT
TRBV10-3	once	TRBJ2-7	TRBD1	CATRKGQGSYEQYF	TGTGCCACTCGAAAAGGACAGGGCTCCTACGAGCAGTACTTC
TRBV6-5	once	TRBJ2-2	TRBD1	CASRPGGTGELFF	TGTGCCAGCAGGCCAGGGGGCACCGGGGAGCTGTTTTTT
TRBV27	.	TRBJ2-7	TRBD2	CASSFVGRAWEQYF	TGTGCCAGCAGTTTCGTAGGGAGGGCTTGGGAGCAGTACTTC
TRBV19	.	TRBJ1-4	.	CASSIGGGAGEKLFF	TGTGCCAGTAGTATAGGAGGGGGGGCTGGTGAAAAACTGTTTTTT
TRBV5-1	.	TRBJ2-2	TRBD1	CASSIQKLTGANTGELFF	TGCGCCAGCAGCATCCAAAAATTGACAGGGGCGAACACCGGGGAGCTGTTTTTT
TRBV18	.	TRBJ2-2	TRBD2	CASSPGLAGAGTGELFF	TGTGCCAGCTCTCCGGGACTAGCGGGAGCCGGCACCGGGGAGCTGTTTTTT
TRBV7-7	.	TRBJ2-1	.	CASSLARSDEQFF	TGTGCCAGCAGCTTAGCGCGGTCGGATGAGCAGTTCTTC
TRBV6-5	.	TRBJ1-5	.	CASCSYVNQPQHF	TGTGCCAGCTGCAGTTACGTAAATCAGCCCCAGCATTTT
TRBV18	once	TRBJ2-7	TRBD1	CASSSTGTYEQYF	TGTGCCAGCTCCTCGACAGGGACCTACGAGCAGTACTTC
TRBV21-1	.	TRBJ2-7	.	CASSKLGPIF	TGTGCCAGCAGCAAGCTTGGGCCCATCTTC
TRBV27	.	TRBJ2-7	TRBD1	CASSLITGAYEQYF	TGTGCCAGCAGTTTAATCACAGGGGCCTACGAGCAGTACTTC
TRBV5-6	.	TRBJ2-7	.	CASSLTGPYYEQYF	TGTGCCAGCAGCCTTACAGGTCCCTATTACGAGCAGTACTTC
TRBV6-1	.	TRBJ1-3	TRBD1	CASSRTGTGNTIYF	TGTGCCAGCAGCCGGACAGGGACTGGAAACACCATATATTTT
TRBV21-1	.	TRBJ2-1	.	CASSIKGLAGNNEQFF	TGTGCCAGCAGCATAAAGGGACTAGCGGGTAACAATGAGCAGTTCTTC
TRBV11-3	.	TRBJ2-1	TRBD2	CASSLAGGYNEQFF	TGTGCCAGCAGCCTAGCGGGGGGGTACAATGAGCAGTTCTTC
TRBV5-1	once	TRBJ1-2	TRBD1	CASSGGTGGGYTF	TGCGCCAGCAGCGGCGGGACAGGTGGTGGCTACACCTTC